This is a list of T cell receptor beta chains from one sample in a study of human T cells and chemical hapten exposure. MiXCR, run by TCRdb on the RACE reads, gives a single entry per CDR3 protein. This sample has some 74,000 distinct CDR3 sequences; about 15% occur once, and the top ten carry about 4.6%. The source material was whole blood, sampled in connection with sensitization to the hapten diphenylcyclopropenone (DPC). The receptors derive from a woman aged 50 to 65 with alopecia areata. Some clones in this sample may be carry-over from other donors' samples. Both conserved end residues are part of each CDR3. The order of the fields is J gene, V gene, clone size, D gene, CDR3 protein, CDR3 DNA. D genes are given only for firm matches. Only part of the rows carry a size: once, few, many, or a class if the clone is expanded.

TRBJ1-1,TRBV28,-,-,CASSLQGINTEAFF,TGTGCCAGCAGCCTCCAAGGGATCAACACTGAAGCTTTCTTT
TRBJ1-5,TRBV18,-,TRBD1,CASSPGQTNQPQHF,TGTGCCAGCTCACCGGGACAGACAAATCAGCCCCAGCATTTT
TRBJ1-4,TRBV11-2,many,-,CASSLGTTNEKLFF,TGTGCCAGCAGCTTAGGCACAACTAATGAAAAACTGTTTTTT
TRBJ1-1,TRBV5-1,many,-,CASSPREHTEAFF,TGCGCCAGCAGCCCCAGGGAGCACACTGAAGCTTTCTTT
TRBJ2-2,TRBV6-1,-,TRBD1,CASSQGQPNTGELFF,TGTGCCAGCAGCCAGGGACAGCCGAACACCGGGGAGCTGTTTTTT
TRBJ2-7,TRBV28,few,-,CASSPTPGVASDEQYF,TGTGCCAGCAGCCCCACCCCTGGGGTGGCTTCCGACGAGCAGTACTTC
TRBJ2-2,TRBV18,-,-,CASSPAGDLTGELFF,TGTGCCAGCTCACCCGCAGGAGACCTCACCGGGGAGCTGTTTTTT
TRBJ2-7,TRBV5-1,-,TRBD2,CASSLVLGGRARNEQYF,TGCGCCAGCAGCTTGGTTTTGGGCGGGAGGGCCCGAAACGAGCAGTACTTC
TRBJ2-5,TRBV18,few,TRBD1,CASSRGQGYQETQYF,TGTGCCAGCTCACGAGGACAGGGGTACCAAGAGACCCAGTACTTC
TRBJ1-4,TRBV28,many,-,CASRLNEKLFF,TGTGCCAGCAGGCTTAATGAAAAACTGTTTTTT